The 32 T cell receptor beta chains below come from one sample, sequenced in a study of T cell responses to AZD1222 COVID-19 vaccine. The method was immunoSEQ multiplex PCR; TCRdb's version includes in-frame clones alone and lacks a portion of them. Of about 150,000 clones in the sample, about nine tenths are singletons; the top ten hold around 3.1%. Source: peripheral blood, taken on day 0 of AZD1222 vaccination. Source of these receptors: an adult in good health.

The genes are TRBV2 and TRBJ1-1, with a tentative D call TRBD1 (5 bases). The CDR3 has 14 amino acids. V dropped 4 bases and J dropped 2 bases, with 11 bases sitting between them. CDR1 is SNHLY, CDR2 FYNNEI, per germline. The CDR3 is CASSGRTSNTEAFF. The CDR3 DNA sequence: TGTGCCAGCAGTGGGCGGACAAGTAACACTGAAGCTTTCTTT.

V is TRBV7-9 and J is TRBJ2-2; D is unresolved. Per germline, CDR1 SEHNR and CDR2 FQNEAQ (reference sequence). This CDR3 spans 12 amino acids. Deletions cut 7 bases from V and 0 bases from J, with 3 bases between. The CDR3 nucleotides are TGTGCCAGCACCCCGAACACCGGGGAGCTGTTTTTT. Amino acid sequence: CASTPNTGELFF. Full variable domain (outside the CDR3, taken from reference TRBV7-9 and TRBJ2-2): DTGVSQNPRHKITKRGQNVTFRCDPISEHNRLYWYRQTLGQGPEFLTYFQNEAQLEKSRLLSDRFSAERPKGSFSTLEIQRTEQGDSAMYLCASTPNTGELFFGEGSRLTVL.

The chain carries TRBV5-1 and TRBJ1-3; D is possibly TRBD1 (5 bases). The germline gives CDR1 SGHRS, CDR2 YFSETQ. Trimming left V 0 bases short and J 0 bases short, with 7 bases between. The CDR3 has 15 residues. CDR3 protein: CASSLGQNSGNTIYF. The CDR3 DNA follows: TGCGCCAGCAGCTTGGGACAGAACTCTGGAAACACCATATATTTT.

The rearrangement links TRBV5-8 to TRBJ1-5, with unresolved D. The V and J ends lost 3 bases and 3 bases respectively, with 13 bases between them. The CDR3 sequence is 15 residues long. CDR1 SGHTS and CDR2 YDEGEE come from the germline V gene. CDR3 nucleotides: TGTGCCAGCAGCTCGTCCGGAGTTAACAATCAGCCCCAGCATTTT. This sequence encodes CASSSSGVNNQPQHF.

This clone was recorded once. The gene calls are TRBV5-4 and TRBJ1-1; TRBD1 matches 7 bases. Per germline, CDR1 SGHNT and CDR2 YYREEE (reference sequence). J gave up 8 bases and V 4 bases, and 11 bases lay outside the gene matches. The CDR3 sequence is 14 residues long. CDR3 amino acids: CASSKLDRIREAFF. The CDR3 bases are TGTGCCAGCAGCAAGTTGGACAGGATAAGAGAAGCTTTCTTT.

This chain uses TRBV11-3 with TRBJ1-2, with TRBD1 as a possible D gene (5 bases). CDR1 SGHNT and CDR2 YENEEA come from the germline V gene. The CDR3 sequence is 11 residues long. V lost 1 base to trimming and J lost 8 bases, with 5 bases between them. The CDR3 nucleotides read TGTGCCAGCAGCTTAGGGGGCGGCTACACCTTC. Translated, it gives CASSLGGGYTF.

CDR3 sequence reads: CASSLPGQGAFTEAFF. The CDR3 DNA reads TGTGCCAGCAGCTTACCCGGACAGGGGGCTTTTACTGAAGCTTTCTTT. The rearrangement uses TRBV7-2 and TRBJ1-1; TRBD1 agrees at 11 bases. V was clipped by 2 bases and J by 5 bases; unmatched bases: 7. Looked up from germline, CDR1 is SGHTA and CDR2 is FQGNSA. CDR3 length: 16 residues.

The chain employs TRBV7-2 and TRBJ2-5; 9 nucleotides line up with TRBD2. Germline loops: CDR1 SGHTA, CDR2 FQGNSA. The CDR3 is 13 amino acids. CDR3 DNA sequence: TGTGCATTGCGGCTAGCGGGGAAAGAGACCCAGTACTTC. Its translation is CALRLAGKETQYF.

In the case of this clone: Mismatch with germline at one junction end may stem from a read error. This chain joins TRBV28 and TRBJ2-5; 8 positions match TRBD2. Germline V gene lookup returns CDR1 MDHEN and CDR2 SYDVKM. The CDR3 is 14 amino acids. DNA for the CDR3: TGTGCCAGCAGCCAAGCGGGGGCCCAAGGGACCCAGTACTTC. Its translation is CASSQAGAQGTQYF. The full variable domain, its missing parts supplied by reference TRBV28 and TRBJ2-5, is DVKVTQSSRYLVKRTGEKVFLECVQDMDHENMFWYRQDPGLGLRLIYFSYDVKMKEKGDIPEGYSVSREKKERFSLILESASTNQTSMYLCASSQAGAQGTQYFGPGTRLLVL.

The V gene is TRBV18, the J gene TRBJ1-2; 10 bases are shared with TRBD1. The germline CDR1 and CDR2 sequences are KGHSH and LQKENI. V lost 3 bases, J lost 7 bases, and 5 bases stayed unmatched. CDR3 length: 14 residues. The DNA of the CDR3 is TGTGCCAGCTCACCTCCGGGACAGGGGAGTGGCTACACCTTC. Encoded protein: CASSPPGQGSGYTF.

The chain employs TRBV5-3 and TRBJ1-5, with TRBD1 matching 9 bases. TRBV5-3 has ORF status, its function being uncertain. V lost 3 bases and J lost 7; bases outside the gene matches: 14. The CDR3 spans 17 residues. The CDR3 region is CARSSEEWDRVVQPQHF. DNA for the CDR3: TGTGCCAGAAGCTCCGAAGAGTGGGACAGGGTAGTCCAGCCCCAGCATTTT.

The chain links TRBV19 to TRBJ1-4, with TRBD1 matching over 8 bases. The junction had 9 bases not matched to a gene; V was cut back by 5 bases and J by 7 bases. From germline, CDR1 is LNHDA and CDR2 SQIVND (reference sequence). This CDR3 comprises 15 residues. Here the CDR3 reads CASSPSGQGGEKLFF. The CDR3 DNA sequence: TGTGCCAGTAGTCCCAGCGGACAGGGTGGTGAAAAACTGTTTTTT.

The J gene is TRBJ1-2, the V gene TRBV6-5; possibly TRBD1 for D (5 bases). Germline V gene data show CDR1 as MNHEY and CDR2 as SVGAGI. Trimming shortened V by 7 bases and J by 3 bases, and 12 bases separated the two germline ends. This CDR3 has 13 amino acids. CDR3 protein: CASTSGGDYGYTF. The CDR3 DNA reads TGTGCCAGCACTTCGGGGGGGGACTATGGCTACACCTTC.

The rearrangement links TRBV6-5 to TRBJ2-7; unclear D gene. Per the germline V gene, CDR1 is MNHEY and CDR2 is SVGAGI. CDR3 size: 13 residues. V was pared by 10 bases and J by 11 bases, with 24 bases between. The CDR3 is CAILDGANSREYF. The CDR3 bases are TGTGCCATCCTGGACGGCGCAAATTCAAGGGAGTACTTC.

The chain combines TRBV7-8 with TRBJ2-3; 8 nucleotides align to TRBD2. Germline assignment: CDR1 SGHVS and CDR2 FQNEAQ. The V segment lost 2 bases and the J segment 4 bases; nucleotides outside the gene matches: 5. This CDR3 is built from 15 residues. CDR3 residues: CASSLSGGSPDTQYF. In DNA, the CDR3 is TGTGCCAGCAGCTTAAGCGGGGGCAGCCCAGATACGCAGTATTTT.

This clone was observed a single time. The chain has TRBV7-2 and TRBJ2-7; possibly TRBD2 for D (5 bases). Germline loops: CDR1 SGHTA, CDR2 FQGNSA. This CDR3 has 15 residues. V was cut by 8 bases and J by 1 base, with 18 bases left in between. CDR3: CASSTTLSGSYEQYF. DNA of the CDR3: TGTGCCAGCTCAACTACCCTCAGCGGTTCCTACGAGCAGTACTTC.

V and J are TRBV4-3 and TRBJ2-1, with D unresolved. The CDR3 is made up of 15 amino acids. Germline CDR1 reads LGHNA; CDR2 reads YSLEER. V shed 0 bases and J shed 0 bases, with 6 bases lying between them. The CDR3 nucleotides read TGCGCCAGCAGCCAAGATTATCGCTCCTACAATGAGCAGTTCTTC. This encodes CASSQDYRSYNEQFF.

The chain combines TRBV12-3 or TRBV12-4 with TRBJ2-1; D is undetermined. Deletions cut 1 base from V and 9 bases from J, with 10 bases between. This CDR3 has 13 residues. The CDR3 sequence is CASSLDWRSEQFF. CDR3 DNA: TGTGCCAGCAGTTTAGATTGGAGAAGTGAGCAGTTCTTC.

The chain uses TRBV6-2 or TRBV6-3 and TRBJ2-5; the match to TRBD2 covers 7 bases. The germline CDR1 and CDR2 sequences are MNHEY and SVGEGT. Trimming at V came to 4 bases and at J to 5 bases, leaving 4 bases not matched to a gene. This CDR3 region has 13 residues. The CDR3 loop is CASSLTSRETQYF. DNA of the CDR3: TGTGCCAGCAGTTTGACTAGCCGGGAGACCCAGTACTTC.

This chain uses TRBV7-9 with TRBJ1-4; 8 positions agree with TRBD1. J gave up 7 bases and V 3 bases, and 13 bases lay outside the gene matches. The CDR3 has 17 residues. From germline, CDR1 is SEHNR and CDR2 FQNEAQ (reference sequence). Written as DNA, the CDR3 is TGTGCCAGCAGCTTGGGAGACAGGGGACCTGGGAGTGAAAAACTGTTTTTT. It yields the protein CASSLGDRGPGSEKLFF.

The CDR3 nucleotides read TGTGCCAGCAGTTCTCAGGGCGGGGGTGAAAAACTGTTTTTT. Its translation is CASSSQGGGEKLFF. The V and J genes are TRBV6-5 and TRBJ1-4; possible D gene TRBD1, 5 bases. The CDR3 runs 14 residues. Germline CDR1 MNHEY, CDR2 SVGAGI. Trimming took 4 bases from V and 7 from J, leaving 13 bases between them.

The V gene is TRBV5-1, the J gene TRBJ2-3; D gene unclear. V gave up 1 base and J gave up 6 bases, with 6 bases separating them. The germline V gene encodes CDR1 SGHRS and CDR2 YFSETQ. The CDR3 covers 12 residues. The CDR3 spells CASSLTTDTQYF. In nucleotides, the CDR3 is TGCGCCAGCAGCTTGACCACGGATACGCAGTATTTT.

This clone appeared a single time. This chain connects TRBV18 to TRBJ2-3, with no clear D. The CDR3 totals 16 residues. From germline, CDR1 is KGHSH and CDR2 LQKENI. The germline V and J ends were trimmed by 0 bases and 5 bases, with 15 bases remaining between them. CDR3 in DNA: TGTGCCAGCTCACCACCGGAACAGATTAAGGGAGATACGCAGTATTTT. Translating it yields CASSPPEQIKGDTQYF.

The chain employs TRBV18 and TRBJ2-3, with 8 bases identical to TRBD2. Germline V gives CDR1 KGHSH, CDR2 LQKENI. V was clipped by 5 bases and J by 3 bases; unmatched bases: 4. The CDR3 runs to 14 residues. The CDR3 sequence is CASSELAETDTQYF. CDR3 coding DNA: TGTGCCAGCTCAGAACTAGCGGAGACAGATACGCAGTATTTT.

The V gene is TRBV12-5, the J gene TRBJ2-7; D not resolved. The CDR3 loop spans 13 amino acids. V was shortened by 6 bases and J by 6 bases, with 15 bases between the two germline ends. From germline, CDR1 is LGHNT and CDR2 FRNRAP. The CDR3 sequence is CASGLGSESEQYF. CDR3 sequence (DNA): TGTGCTAGTGGCCTCGGATCGGAAAGCGAGCAGTACTTC.

The chain is built from TRBV5-5 and TRBJ2-3; 11 positions agree with TRBD2. There are 17 residues in the CDR3. V was clipped by 1 base and J by 4 bases; unmatched bases: 8. Germline assignment: CDR1 SGHKS and CDR2 YYEKEE (reference sequence). CDR3 protein: CASSLILSGGAADTQYF. The CDR3 coding sequence is TGTGCCAGCAGCTTGATCCTTAGCGGGGGGGCAGCAGATACGCAGTATTTT.

The CDR3 DNA is TGCGCCAGCAGCCAAGAAACTCGTGGCACACCCCAGCATTTT. This gives the protein CASSQETRGTPQHF. V gene TRBV4-3 combines with J gene TRBJ1-5; D is unclear. The CDR3 spans 14 residues. V dropped 0 bases and J dropped 10 bases, with 13 bases sitting between them. CDR1 is LGHNA and CDR2 is YSLEER in the germline V gene.

This rearrangement joins TRBV15 to TRBJ1-4; TRBD1 matches at 8 bases. With 4 bases clipped from V and 7 bases from J, the junction kept 5 bases outside the gene matches. The germline V gene encodes CDR1 LNHNV and CDR2 YYDKDF (reference sequence). This CDR3 has 14 residues. In DNA, the CDR3 is TGTGCCACCAGCACGACAGGGGAAACTGAAAAACTGTTTTTT. This encodes CATSTTGETEKLFF. The full variable domain, with the rest looked up from reference TRBV15 and TRBJ1-4, is DAMVIQNPRYQVTQFGKPVTLSCSQTLNHNVMYWYQQKSSQAPKLLFHYYDKDFNNEADTPDNFQSRRPNTSFCFLDIRSPGLGDTAMYLCATSTTGETEKLFFGSGTQLSVL.

This clone was detected once. The gene calls are TRBV10-3 and TRBJ2-7, with D unclear. This CDR3 contains 11 residues. Germline CDR1 and CDR2: ENHRY and SYGVKD. Between the trimmed V and J ends, which lost 3 bases and 3 bases, there was a span of 3 bases. The DNA for the CDR3 is TGTGCCATCAGTGACGACTACGAGCAGTACTTC. The encoded protein is CAISDDYEQYF.

This chain links TRBV15 with TRBJ1-5; no firm D call. The ends were cut back, 7 bases at V and 4 bases at J, with 11 bases in the middle. Germline loops: CDR1 LNHNV, CDR2 YYDKDF (reference sequence). This CDR3 comprises 13 residues. The CDR3, as DNA: TGTGCCACCACGGGCAGCGGGAATCAGCCCCAGCATTTT. Its protein product is CATTGSGNQPQHF.

The chain joins TRBV7-2 to TRBJ1-2; 10 bases match TRBD1. Germline V gene data show CDR1 as SGHTA and CDR2 as FQGNSA. The CDR3 is 16 amino acids. With V trimmed by 3 bases and J by 6 bases, 10 bases remained unmatched. CDR3 protein: CASSFGGTGVTDGYTF. The CDR3 bases are TGTGCCAGCAGCTTCGGGGGGACAGGGGTCACGGATGGCTACACCTTC.

The chain carries TRBV18 and TRBJ2-6, with 8 bases fitting TRBD1. The CDR3 length is 17 residues. Germline assignment: CDR1 KGHSH and CDR2 LQKENI. J gave up 1 base and V 4 bases, and 6 bases lay outside the gene matches. In DNA, the CDR3 is TGTGCCAGCTCACTGACCAGGGGGCGGTCTGGGGCCAACGTCCTGACTTTC. It specifies CASSLTRGRSGANVLTF.